This T cell receptor beta chain was recovered during a study of post-analysis software for immune sequencing data. In the study overall: Relapsing-remitting, secondary progressive and progressive-relapsing courses of multiple sclerosis were included. General study points: Higher frequency in patients than in controls was seen for a handful of TRBV segments, with TRBV5-6, TRBV5-1 and TRBV20-1 among them.

J gave up 2 bases and V 3 bases, and 1 base lay outside the gene matches. The CDR3 spans 15 residues. TCR beta cDNA libraries included unique molecular identifiers. One entry per CDR3 protein results from TCRdb running MiXCR on the PCR reads. The sample comprises 450,000 to 700,000 distinct CDR3 sequences, 44% of which are singletons, and 1.5% to 2% rests with the top ten. This clonotype was counted ten times or more. What it recognizes is unknown. V is TRBV12-3 or TRBV12-4 and J is TRBJ2-6; the match to TRBD1 covers 7 bases. The sequence was collected from a girl aged 5-17 years with multiple sclerosis. Sequencing was done on a sample of blood. The CDR3: CASSFRGTGANVLTF. The CDR3 nucleotides are TGTGCCAGCAGTTTCAGGGGGACTGGGGCCAACGTCCTGACTTTC.